These 11 T cell receptor beta chains share one sample of origin, sequenced in a study of cytomegalovirus exposure and HLA in healthy donors. The PCR ran on 60 Vbeta and 13 Jbeta primers. The repertoire was sequenced with immunoSEQ multiplex PCR; TCRdb's copy has only in-frame clones and lacks some. The data show about 200,000 clones, approximately 85% seen once. Material for sequencing was PBMCs. These receptors were taken from a woman in her 40s in good health and CMV-seronegative.

The genes are TRBV29-1 and TRBJ1-2; 9 bases match TRBD1. CDR3 length: 14 residues. V lost 5 bases, J lost 5 bases, and 9 bases stayed unmatched. Germline V gene sequence: CDR1 SQVTM, CDR2 ANQGSEA. Written as DNA, the CDR3 is TGCAGCGTTCAGGGACAGGGTAACGGATATGGCTACACCTTC. This codes for CSVQGQGNGYGYTF.

The rearrangement links TRBV19 to TRBJ1-1; weak D call: TRBD1 (6 bases). V shed 10 bases and J shed 3 bases, with 15 bases lying between them. The germline V gene has CDR1 LNHDA and CDR2 SQIVND (reference sequence). CDR3 length: 13 residues. The CDR3, as DNA: TGTGCCACCAACCAGGGGTACTACACTGAAGCTTTCTTT. Protein: CATNQGYYTEAFF.

J is TRBJ2-3 and V is TRBV15; D uncertain. Trimming removed 5 bases at V and 1 base at J, with 10 bases between. The germline V gene encodes CDR1 LNHNV and CDR2 YYDKDF (reference sequence). The CDR3 contains 14 residues. DNA of the CDR3: TGTGCCACCAGCCTCCATGGGCGCACAGATACGCAGTATTTT. Protein: CATSLHGRTDTQYF.

This clone was seen a handful of times. The chain recombines TRBV6-5 with TRBJ1-5, with TRBD1 matching 9 bases. The CDR3 has 15 residues. Germline lookup yields CDR1 MNHEY and CDR2 SVGAGI. V shed 0 bases and J 7 bases; nucleotides not matched to a gene: 4. The CDR3 is CASSYSRDRVQPQHF. For the CDR3, the DNA is TGTGCCAGCAGTTACTCCCGGGACAGGGTCCAGCCCCAGCATTTT.

The chain joins TRBV13 to TRBJ2-7; D is ambiguous. Germline CDR1 and CDR2: PRHDT and FYEKMQ (reference sequence). The CDR3 runs 12 residues. V shed 1 base and J shed 3 bases, with 4 bases lying between them. Here the CDR3 DNA reads TGTGCCAGCAGCTTAGCAAACTACGAGCAGTACTTC. Its protein is CASSLANYEQYF.

DNA of the CDR3: TGTGCCAGCAGTGACGGTGAGGCAGATACGCAGTATTTT. It is translated as CASSDGEADTQYF. The rearrangement joins TRBV6-4 to TRBJ2-3, with D hard to call. In germline, CDR1 is MRHNA, CDR2 SNTAGT. V was clipped by 2 bases and J by 4 bases, with 7 bases between them. There are 13 residues in the CDR3.

The genes are TRBV11-2 and TRBJ2-1; D is uncertain. The V and J ends lost 6 bases and 3 bases respectively, with 3 bases between them. This CDR3 is 11 amino acids long. Germline V gene lookup returns CDR1 SGHAT and CDR2 FQNNGV. CDR3 sequence: CASSNYNEQFF. CDR3 sequence (DNA): TGTGCCAGCAGTAACTACAATGAGCAGTTCTTC.

This sequence joins TRBV7-9 and TRBJ2-1; TRBD2 matches at 11 bases. The CDR3 length is 15 residues. Germline V gene data show CDR1 as SEHNR and CDR2 as FQNEAQ (reference sequence). V was clipped by 2 bases and J by 9 bases; unmatched bases: 6. CDR3 sequence: CASSLPGLAGGEQFF. CDR3 sequence (DNA): TGTGCCAGCAGCTTACCCGGACTAGCGGGTGGTGAGCAGTTCTTC.

Concerning this clone: Germline and junction disagree at one end, which may indicate a read error. The chain employs TRBV7-9 and TRBJ1-4; D is undetermined. The CDR3 has 16 residues. Germline lookup yields CDR1 SEHNR and CDR2 FQNEAQ (reference sequence). The CDR3 DNA sequence: TGTTCCAGCAGCCTTGGAGCCTGGTCGGTCGATGAAAAACTGTTTTTT. This encodes CSSSLGAWSVDEKLFF.

The V and J genes are TRBV5-1 and TRBJ2-7; D might be TRBD1 (6 bases). Germline values: CDR1 SGHRS, CDR2 YFSETQ. This CDR3 region has 14 residues. V shed 2 bases and J shed 1 base, with 10 bases lying between them. This chain's CDR3 is CASSLRQESYEQYF. The CDR3 bases are TGCGCCAGCAGCTTAAGACAGGAATCCTACGAGCAGTACTTC.

The rearrangement links TRBV7-9 to TRBJ1-1, with TRBD1 matching 8 bases. The germline CDR1 and CDR2 sequences are SEHNR and FQNEAQ (reference sequence). The CDR3 contains 14 residues. V gave up 8 bases and J gave up 4 bases; unmatched junction bases: 9. CDR3 DNA sequence: TGTGCCAGCGTGGCAGGGGGCAGGACCACTGAAGCTTTCTTT. Translated: CASVAGGRTTEAFF.